The 6 T cell receptor beta chains reported below all come from one sample, sequenced in a study of blood T cell dynamics during melanoma immunotherapy. The protocol was immunoSEQ multiplex PCR, while the TCRdb copy is restricted to in-frame clones and leaves out a portion. This sample carries 15,000 to 20,000 clones, over 90% of them seen once, and the ten largest clones take about 0.2%. Documented time point: week 3, after first cycle of checkpoint inhibitor. The input for sequencing was effector memory CD8+ T cells from blood, taken from a patient treated with checkpoint blockade. These receptor sequences come from a human donor with melanoma.

The CDR3 nucleotides are TGTGCCAGCAGCCCCCACCCGGGACTACTCGACGAGCAGTACTTC. This sequence encodes CASSPHPGLLDEQYF. This chain joins TRBV11-1 and TRBJ2-7; 7 bases fit TRBD2. The trim removed 5 bases at V and 5 bases at J, leaving 12 bases unmatched. This CDR3 spans 15 amino acids. Germline assignment: CDR1 SGHAT and CDR2 FQDESV (reference sequence).

Concerning this clone itself: The sample has other DNA sequences that encode this CDR3 too. V is TRBV27 and J is TRBJ2-1; 7 bases align to TRBD2. The J segment lost 2 bases and the V segment lost 2 bases, leaving 0 bases of the junction unmatched. Germline V gives CDR1 MNHEY, CDR2 SMNVEV (reference sequence). This CDR3 is built from 14 residues. As DNA, the CDR3 is TGTGCCAGCAGTTTAGCGGGGGCCTACAATGAGCAGTTCTTC. Amino acid sequence: CASSLAGAYNEQFF.

The CDR3 here is CASGLSGSYEQYF. The CDR3 DNA sequence: TGTGCCAGTGGCCTTAGCGGGAGCTACGAGCAGTACTTC. The chain carries TRBV19 and TRBJ2-7; 9 bases are a match to TRBD2. CDR3 size: 13 residues. From germline, CDR1 is LNHDA and CDR2 SQIVND (reference sequence). Unmatched junction bases numbered 5, after V lost 8 bases and J lost 3 bases.

V gene TRBV29-1 combines with J gene TRBJ1-2; 10 bases agree with TRBD1. This CDR3 spans 14 amino acids. Germline V lookup: CDR1 SQVTM, CDR2 ANQGSEA. The ends lost 3 bases at V and 3 bases at J; junction bases unmatched: 4. The CDR3 DNA sequence: TGCAGCGTTGAGGGGACAGGGGATGACTATGGCTACACCTTC. This gives the protein CSVEGTGDDYGYTF.

In DNA, the CDR3 is TGTGCCAGTAGTATATTAGAAGCGGGAGGACCATACGAGCAGTACTTC. This gives the protein CASSILEAGGPYEQYF. This chain links TRBV19 with TRBJ2-7, with 9 bases fitting TRBD2. Losses at the gene ends were 2 bases for V and 4 bases for J; bases not matched to a gene: 9. CDR3 length: 16 amino acids. CDR1 is LNHDA, CDR2 SQIVND, per germline (reference sequence).

The chain is built from TRBV6-5 and TRBJ1-6; no firm D call. This CDR3 spans 14 amino acids. Germline-derived CDR1 and CDR2 are MNHEY and SVGAGI. V was trimmed by 11 bases and J by 0 bases, leaving 11 bases between them. The CDR3 DNA is TGTGCCGCCAAACAAAGCTCCTATAATTCACCCCTCCACTTT. Translated: CAAKQSSYNSPLHF.